This T cell receptor beta chain was sequenced for a study of cytomegalovirus exposure and HLA in healthy donors. Study results and caveats: Some highly shared sequence variants likely arose as a pipeline artifact.

The CDR3 covers 19 residues. Germline V gives CDR1 SGHTS, CDR2 YDEGEE. Trimming cost V 3 bases and J 0 bases; bases outside gene matches: 9. A word on this clone: Its matching antigen is unknown.

PCR amplification relied on 60 Vbeta primers (plus 13 Jbeta primers). The data were produced by immunoSEQ multiplex PCR, yet TCRdb's version contains in-frame clones alone and is incomplete. The table includes around 130,000 clones, roughly 72% detected once. Sequencing was done on a sample of PBMCs. This sequence joins TRBV5-8 and TRBJ2-1; 13 bases agree with TRBD2. The TCR sequence derives from a woman aged 50 to 65 in good health and CMV-seronegative. CDR3 region: CASSSHGLAGDLSYNEQFF. The CDR3 nucleotides are TGTGCCAGCAGCTCCCATGGACTAGCGGGAGACCTCTCCTACAATGAGCAGTTCTTC. The variable domain in full, completed from reference TRBV5-8 and TRBJ2-1, reads EAGVTQSPTHLIKTRGQQATLRCSPISGHTSVYWYQQALGLGLQFLLWYDEGEERNRGNFPPRFSGRQFPNYSSELNVNALELEDSALYLCASSSHGLAGDLSYNEQFFGPGTRLTVL.